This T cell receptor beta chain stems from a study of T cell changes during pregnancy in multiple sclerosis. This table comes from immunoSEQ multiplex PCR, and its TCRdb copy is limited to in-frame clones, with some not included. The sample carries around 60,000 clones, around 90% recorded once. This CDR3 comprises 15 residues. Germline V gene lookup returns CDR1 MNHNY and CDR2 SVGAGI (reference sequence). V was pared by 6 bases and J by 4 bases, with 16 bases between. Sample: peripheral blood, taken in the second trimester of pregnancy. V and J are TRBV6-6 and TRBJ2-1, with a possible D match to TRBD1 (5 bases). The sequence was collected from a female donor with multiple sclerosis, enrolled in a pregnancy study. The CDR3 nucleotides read TGTGCCAGCAGCTCTGGACACAGTGATTACAATGAGCAGTTCTTC. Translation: CASSSGHSDYNEQFF.